These 28 T cell receptor beta chains were all obtained from the same sample, sequenced in a study of human T cells and chemical hapten exposure. TCRdb analysed the RACE reads with MiXCR anew, one entry per CDR3 protein. Of 150,000 to 200,000 distinct CDR3 sequences listed, around 30% were seen once; the top ten hold under 3%. Stated time point: pre-sensitization, week 0. The treatment here: therapeutic diphenylcyclopropenone sensitization with weekly scalp DPC. Sequenced material: whole blood, taken in connection with sensitization to the hapten diphenylcyclopropenone (DPC). All receptors come from a woman aged 25-40 years with alopecia areata. Some clones in this sample may be carry-over from other donors' samples.

V is TRBV7-8 and J is TRBJ1-5; 7 bases are shared with TRBD1. The CDR3 length is 14 residues. The germline V gene encodes CDR1 SGHVS and CDR2 FQNEAQ. Trimming removed 5 bases from V and 7 bases from J; junction bases left unmatched: 8. DNA for the CDR3: TGTGCCAGCAGCCACCGACAGGGTAAACAGCCCCAGCATTTT. It translates to CASSHRQGKQPQHF. The full variable domain, with the rest looked up from reference TRBV7-8 and TRBJ1-5, is GAGVSQSPRYKVAKRGQDVALRCDPISGHVSLFWYQQALGQGPEFLTYFQNEAQLDKSGLPSDRFFAERPEGSVSTLKIQRTQQEDSAVYLCASSHRQGKQPQHFGDGTRLSIL.

The rearrangement links TRBV5-4 to TRBJ2-5, with D possibly matching TRBD2 (6 bases). The CDR3 totals 16 residues. Trimming stripped 0 bases from V and 7 bases from J, with 19 bases between. Germline values: CDR1 SGHNT, CDR2 YYREEE (reference sequence). The CDR3 DNA sequence: TGTGCCAGCAGCTTGGGGGGGACGCCTCCGGAGGGGACCCAGTACTTC. This translates into CASSLGGTPPEGTQYF.

The rearrangement links TRBV20-1 to TRBJ1-5; 7 positions match TRBD1. Looked up from germline, CDR1 is DFQATT and CDR2 is SNEGSKA (reference sequence). This CDR3 comprises 15 residues. V shed 3 bases and J 1 base; nucleotides not matched to a gene: 6. The chain's CDR3 is CSASRQGVSNQPQHF. The CDR3 DNA is TGCAGTGCTAGCCGACAGGGTGTCAGCAATCAGCCCCAGCATTTT.

This chain connects TRBV12-3 or TRBV12-4 to TRBJ2-4; TRBD1 aligns across 8 bases. CDR3 length: 16 residues. Trimming took 2 bases from V and 1 from J; bases not matched to a gene: 4. CDR3 residues: CASSLSDRVAKNIQYF. The CDR3 DNA sequence: TGTGCCAGCAGTTTATCGGACAGGGTGGCCAAAAACATTCAGTACTTC.

The CDR3 loop is CATAAVTGELFF. The CDR3 bases are TGTGCCACCGCTGCGGTGACCGGGGAGCTGTTTTTT. The rearrangement joins TRBV24-1 to TRBJ2-2; no reliable D call. Deletions cut 9 bases from V and 5 bases from J, with 9 bases between. The CDR3 runs to 12 residues. The V gene's germline CDR1 is KGHDR and CDR2 SFDVKD.

This chain uses TRBV28 with TRBJ1-1; the D is unclear. The V gene lost 6 bases and the J gene lost 3 bases, with 11 bases spanning the gap. This CDR3 has 13 amino acids. CDR1 is MDHEN and CDR2 is SYDVKM in the germline V gene. Here the CDR3 reads CASSQGRHTEAFF. The CDR3 nucleotides are TGTGCCAGCAGCCAAGGGAGGCACACTGAAGCTTTCTTT.

CDR3 in DNA: TGTGCCATCAGTGCCGGGACAGGGATAGGCAATGAGCAGTTCTTC. Translation: CAISAGTGIGNEQFF. The rearrangement uses TRBV10-3 and TRBJ2-1; 9 bases align to TRBD1. CDR1 and CDR2 from the germline V gene are ENHRY and SYGVKD. This CDR3 region has 15 residues. Losses at the gene ends were 4 bases for V and 6 bases for J; bases not matched to a gene: 7.

With respect to this clonotype: A much larger clone differs by one base, so this may be a read error. The genes are TRBV7-2 and TRBJ2-6; unclear D gene. This CDR3 is built from 16 residues. V lost 5 bases to trimming and J lost 0 bases, with 11 bases between them. CDR1 and CDR2 (germline): SGHTA, FQGNSA. The CDR3 nucleotides read TGTGCCAGCAGCCCCCTATTTACCTCTGGGGCCAACGTCCTGACTTTC. This encodes CASSPLFTSGANVLTF.

In this sample, this clonotype turned up a few times. The chain has TRBV11-2 and TRBJ2-5; possibly TRBD1 or TRBD2 for D (7 bases each). Per germline, CDR1 SGHAT and CDR2 FQNNGV. The CDR3 is 20 residues long. V lost 5 bases and J lost 5, with 33 bases in between. This CDR3 reads CASSTPPVRTGLLGGETQYF. As DNA, the CDR3 is TGTGCCAGCAGCACCCCACCGGTCCGGACAGGACTACTCGGGGGGGAGACCCAGTACTTC. The entire variable domain, with the rest obtained from reference TRBV11-2 and TRBJ2-5, is as follows: EAGVAQSPRYKIIEKRQSVAFWCNPISGHATLYWYQQILGQGPKLLIQFQNNGVVDDSQLPKDRFSAERLKGVDSTLKIQPAKLEDSAVYLCASSTPPVRTGLLGGETQYFGPGTRLLVL.

The chain is built from TRBV4-3 and TRBJ1-6; D is ambiguous. The CDR3 consists of 16 residues. Per the germline V gene, CDR1 is LGHNA and CDR2 is YSLEER. Trimming removed 1 base from V and 0 bases from J, with 7 bases in between. The CDR3 DNA reads TGCGCCAGCAGCCAAGCGACCGTCTCCTATAATTCACCCCTCCACTTT. It translates to CASSQATVSYNSPLHF.

This clonotype was observed a few times. The rearrangement links TRBV6-2 or TRBV6-3 to TRBJ2-1; no clear D. The CDR3 length is 13 residues. V was pared by 1 base and J by 9 bases, with 10 bases between. Germline loops: CDR1 MNHEY, CDR2 SVGEGT. The CDR3 reads CASSYYEIGEQFF. In DNA, the CDR3 is TGTGCCAGCAGTTACTATGAGATAGGTGAGCAGTTCTTC.

The V gene is TRBV10-3, the J gene TRBJ2-2, with 7 bases fitting TRBD1. The germline CDR1 and CDR2 sequences are ENHRY and SYGVKD. This CDR3 spans 17 amino acids. The V segment lost 6 bases and the J segment 6 bases; nucleotides outside the gene matches: 16. The CDR3 nucleotides are TGTGCCATCAGAGAAGGGGGCGGCGGAAATATCGCCGGGGAGCTGTTTTTT. Translation: CAIREGGGGNIAGELFF.

Ten or more counts support this clonotype. The CDR3 coding sequence is TGTGCCAGCAGCGGGAGCTCCTATAATTCACCCCTCCACTTT. It codes for CASSGSSYNSPLHF. V usage is TRBV9 and J usage is TRBJ1-6; D remains ambiguous. Germline CDR1 is SGDLS and CDR2 is YYNGEE. Trimming shortened V by 3 bases and J by 0 bases, and 4 bases separated the two germline ends. The CDR3 is made up of 14 amino acids.

This clonotype has a handful of counts. V and J are TRBV6-1 and TRBJ2-5, with 12 bases matching TRBD1. Germline V gene data show CDR1 as MNHNS and CDR2 as SASEGT. Trimming cost V 6 bases and J 4 bases; bases outside gene matches: 9. The CDR3 length is 16 residues. The CDR3 bases are TGTGCCAGCAGGTCCCCCGGGACAGGGGGCGGAGAGACCCAGTACTTC. It encodes CASRSPGTGGGETQYF.

The chain has TRBV20-1 and TRBJ1-1, with 7 nucleotides matching TRBD1. The CDR3 is made up of 12 amino acids. V shed 5 bases and J 6 bases; nucleotides not matched to a gene: 6. From germline, CDR1 is DFQATT and CDR2 SNEGSKA (reference sequence). Here the CDR3 DNA reads TGCAGTGCTCAGGACAGGACCTCTGAAGCTTTCTTT. Translation: CSAQDRTSEAFF.

This clonotype was counted only a few times. The chain combines TRBV6-2 or TRBV6-3 with TRBJ1-2; possible D gene TRBD1, 5 bases. V lost 10 bases, J lost 6 bases, and 15 bases lay in between. Germline CDR1 is MNHEY and CDR2 is SVGEGT. This CDR3 has 12 amino acids. The CDR3 protein is CATHQGGHGYTF. In DNA form, the CDR3 reads TGTGCCACCCATCAGGGAGGACATGGCTACACCTTC.

In its sample, this clonotype was seen a few times. This sequence joins TRBV7-2 and TRBJ1-5, with D tentatively TRBD1 (5 bases). CDR3 length equals 14 residues. Trimming stripped 0 bases from V and 9 bases from J, with 12 bases between. Germline CDR1 SGHTA, CDR2 FQGNSA. CDR3 amino acids: CASSLAGGDSPQHF. The CDR3 coding sequence is TGTGCCAGCAGCTTAGCGGGGGGGGATTCGCCCCAGCATTTT.

This clonotype was counted between two and nine times. V is TRBV7-2 and J is TRBJ1-6, with a possible D match to TRBD1 (6 bases). The ends were cut back, 1 base at V and 5 bases at J, with 9 bases in the middle. Germline V gives CDR1 SGHTA, CDR2 FQGNSA. This CDR3 is built from 15 residues. This chain's CDR3 is CASSLEAGDNSPLHF. CDR3 bases: TGTGCCAGCAGCTTAGAGGCAGGGGATAATTCACCCCTCCACTTT.

This clonotype was observed a few times. The rearrangement links TRBV19 to TRBJ2-1; 10 bases are a match to TRBD2. CDR1 LNHDA and CDR2 SQIVND come from the germline V gene (reference sequence). Germline trimming cut 3 bases from V and 2 bases from J; bases unmatched to any gene: 7. This CDR3 comprises 17 residues. CDR3 residues: CASSIGLAGVTYNEQFF. For the CDR3, the DNA is TGTGCCAGTAGTATTGGTCTAGCGGGAGTTACCTACAATGAGCAGTTCTTC.

The chain is built from TRBV28 and TRBJ1-2; 8 bases agree with TRBD1. The germline V gene has CDR1 MDHEN and CDR2 SYDVKM. The CDR3 consists of 14 residues. The V gene end was trimmed by 2 bases and the J gene end by 8 bases; junction bases not matched to a gene: 7. This CDR3 is CASSLPQGAGGYTF. CDR3 in DNA: TGTGCCAGCAGTTTACCGCAGGGGGCGGGGGGCTACACCTTC.

This clonotype was detected a few times. This chain uses TRBV28 with TRBJ1-1; 7 bases are a match to TRBD1. This CDR3 region has 12 residues. From germline, CDR1 is MDHEN and CDR2 SYDVKM. Trimming cost V 7 bases and J 6 bases; bases outside gene matches: 5. The CDR3 here is CASKIQGAEAFF. The CDR3 DNA reads TGTGCCAGCAAAATTCAGGGGGCTGAAGCTTTCTTT.

The chain links TRBV5-1 to TRBJ1-2; TRBD1 matches at 7 bases. The ends lost 4 bases at V and 8 bases at J; junction bases unmatched: 17. CDR1 SGHRS and CDR2 YFSETQ come from the germline V gene. The CDR3 totals 16 residues. The CDR3 sequence is CASSPSARQGAGGYTF. CDR3 DNA: TGCGCCAGCAGCCCGTCGGCCCGACAGGGCGCTGGGGGCTACACCTTC. Full variable domain (outside the CDR3, taken from reference TRBV5-1 and TRBJ1-2): KAGVTQTPRYLIKTRGQQVTLSCSPISGHRSVSWYQQTPGQGLQFLFEYFSETQRNKGNFPGRFSGRQFSNSRSEMNVSTLELGDSALYLCASSPSARQGAGGYTFGSGTRLTVV.

The chain combines TRBV6-5 with TRBJ2-7; D is undetermined. Trimming removed 6 bases from V and 5 bases from J, with 17 bases in between. Germline loops: CDR1 MNHEY, CDR2 SVGAGI. The CDR3 sequence is 14 residues long. The CDR3 DNA is TGTGCCAGCAGCCCCGTTGGGGTTTCCCACGAGCAGTACTTC. As protein: CASSPVGVSHEQYF.

V is TRBV3-1 and J is TRBJ2-2; the D gene is possibly TRBD1 (7 bases). Germline V gives CDR1 LGHDT, CDR2 YNNKEL (reference sequence). There are 15 residues in the CDR3. Trimming stripped 4 bases from V and 3 bases from J, with 12 bases between. CDR3 loop: CASSRGTDHTGELFF. For the CDR3, the DNA is TGTGCCAGCAGCCGCGGGACAGATCACACCGGGGAGCTGTTTTTT.

In this sample, this clonotype turned up a few times. The chain couples TRBV7-2 to TRBJ2-1; 11 bases are shared with TRBD2. The CDR3 runs to 16 residues. V gave up 5 bases and J gave up 12 bases; unmatched junction bases: 15. Germline-derived CDR1 and CDR2 are SGHTA and FQGNSA. Written as DNA, the CDR3 is TGTGCCAGCAGCAAACGCCTAGCGGGGGGCTCGGGTAGGCAGTTCTTC. Translated, it gives CASSKRLAGGSGRQFF.

This chain links TRBV20-1 with TRBJ2-4, with 8 bases matching TRBD1. The ends lost 3 bases at V and 10 bases at J; junction bases unmatched: 8. The CDR3 is 13 amino acids. Per germline, CDR1 DFQATT and CDR2 SNEGSKA (reference sequence). The CDR3 is CSASWDRQSIQYF. CDR3 DNA: TGCAGTGCTAGCTGGGACAGGCAATCGATTCAGTACTTC.

This clonotype has a handful of counts. The chain joins TRBV29-1 to TRBJ2-5; TRBD1 is a possible D gene (6 bases). V dropped 8 bases and J dropped 4 bases, with 17 bases sitting between them. Per germline, CDR1 SQVTM and CDR2 ANQGSEA. This CDR3 is built from 13 residues. In DNA, the CDR3 is TGCAGCTCACAGACTACAGGGTTAGAGACCCAGTACTTC. It is translated as CSSQTTGLETQYF.

The V call is TRBV5-1, the J call TRBJ1-2, with unresolved D. The CDR3 covers 15 residues. The germline V gene encodes CDR1 SGHRS and CDR2 YFSETQ. V lost 0 bases and J lost 0, with 9 bases in between. The DNA of the CDR3 is TGCGCCAGCAGCTTGGAATGGGGAGCTAACTATGGCTACACCTTC. Translated, it gives CASSLEWGANYGYTF.